At least ten counts were recorded for the clone carrying this TCR beta chain. The data were taken from a study of T-cell reconstitution after alpha-beta-depleted transplantation in children. The CDR3 covers 14 residues. The V and J ends lost 0 bases and 5 bases respectively, with 8 bases between them. CDR1 is SGDLS, CDR2 YYNGEE, per germline. This sample's TCRbeta library carried unique molecular identifier barcodes. TCRdb reanalysed the PCR reads using MiXCR and keeps one entry per CDR3 protein. The data contain under 250,000 distinct CDR3 sequences, over 15% of them singletons. The specimen comprised PBMCs, mostly from graft donor cells, sampled 360 days after TCRalphabeta/CD19-depleted stem cell transplant. The clonotype was recovered from a male patient aged 2 to 10 who had a stem cell transplant for acute lymphoblastic leukemia, so the T cells may come from the graft donor. The chain links TRBV9 to TRBJ2-2, with D unresolved. CDR3 sequence reads: CASSVEVGTGELFF. The CDR3 nucleotides read TGTGCCAGCAGCGTAGAAGTAGGGACCGGGGAGCTGTTTTTT. Together with reference TRBV9 and TRBJ2-2, the CDR3 gives the full variable domain: DSGVTQTPKHLITATGQRVTLRCSPRSGDLSVYWYQQSLDQGLQFLIQYYNGEERAKGNILERFSAQQFPDLHSELNLSSLELGDSALYFCASSVEVGTGELFFGEGSRLTVL.